These 16 T cell receptor beta chains were all obtained from the same sample, sequenced in a study of T cell changes during pregnancy in multiple sclerosis. Clones were sequenced by immunoSEQ multiplex PCR, and TCRdb holds only the in-frame ones, with some missing. The sample includes tens of thousands of clones, over 90% of them seen just once. Sequences were derived from peripheral blood, sampled in the first trimester of pregnancy. The source of these receptors is a female donor with multiple sclerosis, enrolled in a pregnancy study.

The rearrangement uses TRBV4-3 and TRBJ1-1; tentative D call: TRBD1 (5 bases). V gave up 5 bases and J gave up 0 bases, with 13 bases separating them. This CDR3 is built from 15 residues. From germline, CDR1 is LGHNA and CDR2 YSLEER. The CDR3 DNA sequence: TGCGCCAGCAGCGGGGGGGGATTGGTGAACACTGAAGCTTTCTTT. It encodes CASSGGGLVNTEAFF.

J is TRBJ2-7 and V is TRBV11-2, with D possibly being TRBD2 (6 bases). Germline values: CDR1 SGHAT, CDR2 FQNNGV. The CDR3 consists of 14 residues. The ends were cut back, 5 bases at V and 5 bases at J, with 16 bases in the middle. CDR3 region: CASSPRGSGNEQYF. The DNA for the CDR3 is TGTGCCAGCAGCCCGCGGGGTTCAGGAAACGAGCAGTACTTC.

This chain joins TRBV5-6 and TRBJ2-7, with 7 bases fitting TRBD2. J was trimmed by 2 bases and V by 2 bases; bases with no gene match: 7. CDR1 SGHDT and CDR2 YYEEEE come from the germline V gene. The CDR3 extends over 15 amino acids. In DNA, the CDR3 is TGTGCCAGCAGCTTAGGAGCTAGCGGCCCCTACGAGCAGTACTTC. Its translation is CASSLGASGPYEQYF.

The chain has TRBV12-5 and TRBJ1-2; 8 nucleotides match TRBD1. The trim removed 5 bases at V and 6 bases at J, leaving 8 bases unmatched. The CDR3 spans 14 residues. Germline CDR1 and CDR2: LGHNT and FRNRAP. The CDR3 region is CASGTLTGADGYTF. CDR3 sequence (DNA): TGTGCTAGTGGTACCCTGACAGGGGCGGATGGCTACACCTTC.

The chain links TRBV14 to TRBJ2-7, with no clear D. Trimming left V 1 base short and J 5 bases short, with 9 bases between. The CDR3 covers 13 residues. Per the germline V gene, CDR1 is SGHDN and CDR2 is FVKESK. Written as DNA, the CDR3 is TGTGCCAGCAGCCAAGTGGGCGCACACGAGCAGTACTTC. This translates into CASSQVGAHEQYF.

V and J are TRBV6-5 and TRBJ1-1; D perhaps matches TRBD1 (6 bases). Germline V gene lookup returns CDR1 MNHEY and CDR2 SVGAGI. The V end lost 6 bases, the J end lost 2 bases, and 16 bases lay between the germline ends. The CDR3 is 15 residues long. CDR3 nucleotides: TGTGCCAGCAGAACGATGGACAGTAGTAACACTGAAGCTTTCTTT. Protein: CASRTMDSSNTEAFF.

V and J are TRBV7-2 and TRBJ1-5; the D is unclear. The V gene's germline CDR1 is SGHTA and CDR2 FQGNSA. CDR3 length equals 14 residues. The V gene lost 4 bases and the J gene lost 4 bases, with 11 bases spanning the gap. DNA for the CDR3: TGTGCCAGCAGCTCCCTCCGGGGAAATCAGCCCCAGCATTTT. This gives the protein CASSSLRGNQPQHF.

The J gene is TRBJ2-5, the V gene TRBV9; the D gene is possibly TRBD1 (6 bases). Trimming left V 4 bases short and J 5 bases short, with 15 bases between. This CDR3 region has 14 residues. Germline V gene data show CDR1 as SGDLS and CDR2 as YYNGEE. The CDR3 bases are TGTGCCAGCAGCTATACACAGGGTCTGGAGACCCAGTACTTC. This encodes CASSYTQGLETQYF.

This clone was counted a single time. The chain has TRBV2 and TRBJ1-2; D is uncertain. V was clipped by 6 bases and J by 7 bases, with 21 bases between them. Germline V gene lookup returns CDR1 SNHLY and CDR2 FYNNEI. There are 15 residues in the CDR3. The CDR3 region is CASSLGRADPGGYTF. DNA of the CDR3: TGTGCCAGCAGCCTGGGGAGGGCAGACCCAGGTGGCTACACCTTC.

The J gene is TRBJ2-5, the V gene TRBV7-9, with 12 bases lining up with TRBD2. V shed 3 bases, J shed 2 bases, and the junction held 4 bases outside the gene matches. CDR3 length equals 16 residues. From germline, CDR1 is SEHNR and CDR2 FQNEAQ (reference sequence). CDR3 DNA: TGTGCCAGCAGCTTGGGACTAGCGGGTTCTCAAGAGACCCAGTACTTC. This sequence encodes CASSLGLAGSQETQYF.

This chain connects TRBV2 to TRBJ1-2; D gene unclear. The CDR3 sequence is 12 residues long. Trimming removed 7 bases from V and 7 bases from J, with 13 bases in between. The V gene's germline CDR1 is SNHLY and CDR2 FYNNEI. CDR3 loop: CASTGGGGGYTF. In nucleotides, the CDR3 is TGTGCCAGCACTGGCGGCGGCGGTGGCTACACCTTC.

The rearrangement uses TRBV9 and TRBJ2-1, with 9 bases fitting TRBD2. The CDR3 is 14 amino acids. The V segment lost 4 bases and the J segment 10 bases; nucleotides outside the gene matches: 9. Germline V CDR1 and CDR2: SGDLS, YYNGEE. CDR3 DNA sequence: TGTGCCAGCAGCCCCCGATCCCTAGCGGGGGAGCAGTTCTTC. This codes for CASSPRSLAGEQFF.

The chain employs TRBV7-3 and TRBJ2-6; possibly TRBD1 for D (6 bases). This CDR3 comprises 16 residues. The V gene lost 5 bases and the J gene lost 4 bases, with 15 bases spanning the gap. CDR1 is SGHTA, CDR2 FQGTGA, per germline. CDR3 loop: CASSVSTGSGANVLTF. CDR3 in DNA: TGTGCCAGCAGCGTATCCACAGGGAGCGGGGCCAACGTCCTGACTTTC.

J is TRBJ2-7 and V is TRBV18; D possibly corresponds to TRBD2 (5 bases). The V gene's germline CDR1 is KGHSH and CDR2 LQKENI. Trimming removed 3 bases at V and 1 base at J, with 10 bases between. The CDR3 is made up of 14 amino acids. CDR3: CASSPYGISYEQYF. In nucleotides, the CDR3 is TGTGCCAGCTCACCTTACGGGATATCCTACGAGCAGTACTTC.

V gene TRBV13 combines with J gene TRBJ2-7, with D tentatively TRBD2 (6 bases). Germline V gene data show CDR1 as PRHDT and CDR2 as FYEKMQ (reference sequence). The CDR3 has 14 residues. The V gene lost 10 bases and the J gene lost 3 bases, with 19 bases spanning the gap. CDR3 in amino acids: CATGTGTGDYEQYF. Here the CDR3 DNA reads TGTGCCACCGGGACCGGGACGGGGGACTACGAGCAGTACTTC. Full variable domain (outside the CDR3, taken from reference TRBV13 and TRBJ2-7): AAGVIQSPRHLIKEKRETATLKCYPIPRHDTVYWYQQGPGQDPQFLISFYEKMQSDKGSIPDRFSAQQFSDYHSELNMSSLELGDSALYFCATGTGTGDYEQYFGPGTRLTVT.

The chain couples TRBV4-1 to TRBJ2-1; a weak D match, TRBD2 (6 bases). The CDR3 contains 16 residues. Germline assignment: CDR1 MGHRA and CDR2 YSYEKL. V was pared by 0 bases and J by 0 bases, with 9 bases between. CDR3 amino acids: CASSQEGLLSYNEQFF. The CDR3 DNA is TGCGCCAGCAGCCAAGAAGGACTACTCTCCTACAATGAGCAGTTCTTC.